This TCR beta chain was recorded in a study of identical twins. One entry per CDR3 protein results from TCRdb running MiXCR on the 5' RACE reads. The profile shows about 720,000 distinct CDR3 sequences, less than 10% of them singletons. Points from the study as a whole: Out-of-frame sharing of TCR alpha in monozygotic twins was underestimated by models. Fewer insertions were carried by abundant cord blood beta clonotypes, but none was seen in memory repertoires. Out-of-frame alpha sequences shared by twins showed excess low generation probability.

This clonotype was counted at least ten times. Its antigen is as yet unknown. Trimming pared 6 bases from V and 3 bases from J, leaving 9 bases between. This CDR3 has 13 residues. Germline V gene lookup returns CDR1 SEHNR and CDR2 FQNEAQ (reference sequence). The same data also contributed to another study, on yellow fever vaccine responses in identical twins. That paper states: Twins showed a vaccine T cell response that reportedly seemed partly convergent, partly personalized.

The rearrangement uses TRBV7-9 and TRBJ1-3; possible D gene TRBD1, 5 bases. The TCR was taken from a woman aged 18-29 years in good health. The sample consisted of PBMCs. CDR3 sequence (DNA): TGTGCCAGCAGAGGGGTCGGTGGAAACACCATATATTTT. Encoded protein: CASRGVGGNTIYF.